This record concerns one T cell receptor beta chain sequence. This sample was included in a study of T cell repertoires in aging, cancer and after chemotherapy. The CDR3 spans 15 residues. Germline V gene sequence: CDR1 SGHAT, CDR2 FQDESV (reference sequence). V dropped 5 bases and J dropped 0 bases, with 14 bases sitting between them. Peripheral blood genomic DNA, not sorted cells or RNA, was the template. A mixed TRB-A/B primer pool amplified rearranged TRB by multiplex touch-down PCR. TCRdb re-called the multiplex PCR reads through MiXCR, storing one row per CDR3 protein. Of 10,000 to 15,000 distinct CDR3 sequences listed, 35% to 40% are singletons.

The clonotype comes from a human donor in good health. The donor label of this sample is uncertain. The sample consisted of blood. J is TRBJ2-7 and V is TRBV11-1; D gene unclear. The CDR3 sequence is CASSRMAVSSYEQYF. The DNA of the CDR3 is TGTGCCAGCAGCCGCATGGCGGTGAGCTCCTACGAGCAGTACTTC.